Below are 22 T cell receptor beta chains sequenced from a single sample in a study of control samples from healthy donors and cancer patients. Assay used: immunoSEQ multiplex PCR; TCRdb lists only in-frame clones, some missing. The sample carries 150,000 to 200,000 clones, 92% recorded once. Sequenced sample: blood. The receptors come from a woman younger than 45 in good health.

The rearrangement joins TRBV11-2 to TRBJ1-1, with 7 bases matching TRBD1. CDR1 is SGHAT, CDR2 FQNNGV, per germline. The CDR3 sequence is 13 residues long. Trimming removed 4 bases from V and 8 bases from J; junction bases left unmatched: 7. CDR3 DNA: TGTGCCAGCAGCTCACCCCCGACAGGGGAAGCTTTCTTT. Amino acids: CASSSPPTGEAFF.

CDR3 sequence (DNA): TGTGCCTGGAGTGTGGGGGGGATTTACGAGCAGTACTTC. Translation gives CAWSVGGIYEQYF. The V gene is TRBV30, the J gene TRBJ2-7; 7 nucleotides line up with TRBD2. V lost 0 bases to trimming and J lost 4 bases; unmatched junction nucleotides: 3. Germline V lookup: CDR1 GTSNPN, CDR2 SVGIG (reference sequence). The CDR3 covers 13 residues.

This rearrangement joins TRBV9 to TRBJ2-7; TRBD2 aligns across 9 bases. The V gene end was trimmed by 4 bases and the J gene end by 5 bases; junction bases not matched to a gene: 10. CDR1 is SGDLS, CDR2 YYNGEE, per germline. CDR3 length: 15 residues. Here the CDR3 DNA reads TGTGCCAGCAGCCCCCGGGGGACTAGCCGGAACGAGCAGTACTTC. It codes for CASSPRGTSRNEQYF.

The chain's CDR3 is CSVASGTGAREQYF. CDR3 nucleotides: TGCAGCGTTGCTTCCGGGACAGGGGCCCGCGAGCAGTACTTC. The J gene is TRBJ2-7, the V gene TRBV29-1; TRBD1 matches 10 bases. Per the germline V gene, CDR1 is SQVTM and CDR2 is ANQGSEA. The V gene end was trimmed by 4 bases and the J gene end by 6 bases; junction bases not matched to a gene: 9. The CDR3 runs to 14 residues.

V is TRBV10-2 and J is TRBJ2-7, with TRBD2 matching over 12 bases. This CDR3 is 14 amino acids long. V was clipped by 6 bases and J by 4 bases; unmatched bases: 4. Germline assignment: CDR1 WSHSY and CDR2 SAAADI. CDR3 region: CASSRLAGAYEQYF. The CDR3 nucleotides read TGCGCCAGCAGCCGACTAGCGGGAGCTTACGAGCAGTACTTC.

The CDR3 here is CASGERTGSSYNSPLHF. CDR3 nucleotides: TGTGCCAGCGGGGAAAGGACAGGGTCCTCCTATAATTCACCCCTCCACTTT. This sequence joins TRBV27 and TRBJ1-6, with 8 bases aligning to TRBD1. V was clipped by 8 bases and J by 0 bases; unmatched bases: 9. The germline CDR1 and CDR2 sequences are MNHEY and SMNVEV (reference sequence). This CDR3 is 17 amino acids long.

CDR3 DNA: TGTGCCAGCAGCCAAAAGGGACAGGGACAAGAGACCCAGTACTTC. Translated: CASSQKGQGQETQYF. J is TRBJ2-5 and V is TRBV5-4; TRBD1 aligns across 9 bases. In germline, CDR1 is SGHNT, CDR2 YYREEE (reference sequence). The CDR3 contains 15 residues. V was pared by 4 bases and J by 2 bases, with 6 bases of the junction left unmatched.

CDR3 amino acids: CASSFRERQPQHF. The CDR3 nucleotides are TGTGCCAGCAGTTTCAGGGAACGGCAGCCCCAGCATTTT. The genes are TRBV12-3 or TRBV12-4 and TRBJ1-5; weak D call: TRBD1 (5 bases). The germline V and J ends were trimmed by 3 bases and 7 bases, with 10 bases remaining between them. The CDR3 has 13 amino acids.

The chain combines TRBV30 with TRBJ2-7, with TRBD2 matching over 7 bases. The CDR3 contains 12 residues. V trimming: 4 bases; J trimming: 3 bases; junction bases outside the gene matches: 3. CDR1 and CDR2 from the germline V gene are GTSNPN and SVGIG (reference sequence). The CDR3 DNA is TGTGCCTGGACTACGGGAGGCTACGAGCAGTACTTC. Translation: CAWTTGGYEQYF.

V gene TRBV4-1 combines with J gene TRBJ1-4, with 7 bases aligning to TRBD1. Germline CDR1 reads MGHRA; CDR2 reads YSYEKL. The CDR3 is made up of 15 amino acids. Trimming at V came to 5 bases and at J to 4 bases, leaving 7 bases not matched to a gene. The DNA for the CDR3 is TGCGCCAGCAGCATGGACAGGCCGCTTAATGAAAAACTGTTTTTT. Amino acid sequence: CASSMDRPLNEKLFF.

This rearrangement joins TRBV7-9 to TRBJ2-7, with a tentative D call TRBD2 (6 bases). The CDR3 spans 13 residues. In germline, CDR1 is SEHNR, CDR2 FQNEAQ (reference sequence). V was shortened by 3 bases and J by 6 bases, with 12 bases between the two germline ends. CDR3 sequence reads: CASSLGGLTEQYF. The CDR3 nucleotides are TGTGCCAGCAGCTTGGGGGGATTGACCGAGCAGTACTTC.

The rearrangement joins TRBV2 to TRBJ1-4; maybe TRBD1 (5 bases). This CDR3 is 13 amino acids long. CDR1 is SNHLY, CDR2 FYNNEI, per germline. V was pared by 5 bases and J by 8 bases, with 12 bases between. The CDR3 is CASSPTGREKLFF. DNA for the CDR3: TGTGCCAGCAGTCCCACAGGTCGAGAAAAACTGTTTTTT. Combining the CDR3 with reference TRBV2 and TRBJ1-4 gives the whole variable domain EPEVTQTPSHQVTQMGQEVILRCVPISNHLYFYWYRQILGQKVEFLVSFYNNEISEKSEIFDDQFSVERPDGSNFTLKIRSTKLEDSAMYFCASSPTGREKLFFGSGTQLSVL.

This clone was counted only a few times. The chain has TRBV6-1 and TRBJ1-5; 8 bases align to TRBD1. Germline loops: CDR1 MNHNS, CDR2 SASEGT. CDR3 length equals 15 residues. V was clipped by 1 base and J by 6 bases; unmatched bases: 5. The CDR3 spells CASSEGPGGGQPQHF. CDR3 DNA: TGTGCCAGCAGTGAAGGGCCAGGGGGCGGTCAGCCCCAGCATTTT.

The rearrangement joins TRBV12-5 to TRBJ1-1; a weak D match, TRBD1 (5 bases). CDR3 size: 16 residues. The ends were cut back, 7 bases at V and 4 bases at J, with 22 bases in the middle. CDR1 is LGHNT, CDR2 FRNRAP, per germline. CDR3 in amino acids: CASAPGGRWESTEAFF. DNA for the CDR3: TGTGCTAGTGCCCCCGGGGGACGTTGGGAAAGCACTGAAGCTTTCTTT.

The chain carries TRBV29-1 and TRBJ2-1; 9 positions agree with TRBD2. V lost 1 base to trimming and J lost 3 bases; unmatched junction nucleotides: 10. Germline V gene lookup returns CDR1 SQVTM and CDR2 ANQGSEA. The CDR3 has 17 residues. CDR3 in amino acids: CSVEGTGTSFGYNEQFF. DNA for the CDR3: TGCAGCGTTGAAGGGACCGGGACTAGCTTCGGCTACAATGAGCAGTTCTTC.

V and J are TRBV27 and TRBJ2-2, with TRBD1 matching 11 bases. There are 15 residues in the CDR3. V lost 5 bases, J lost 4 bases, and 3 bases stayed unmatched. The germline V gene encodes CDR1 MNHEY and CDR2 SMNVEV (reference sequence). The CDR3 is CASSPGTGGTGELFF. The CDR3 nucleotides read TGTGCCAGCAGTCCCGGGACAGGGGGCACCGGGGAGCTGTTTTTT.

V usage is TRBV5-1 and J usage is TRBJ2-3; D remains ambiguous. Germline CDR1 SGHRS, CDR2 YFSETQ. The CDR3 has 14 residues. The germline V and J ends were trimmed by 2 bases and 4 bases, with 11 bases remaining between them. The CDR3 protein is CASSFISTADTQYF. For the CDR3, the DNA is TGCGCCAGCAGCTTCATTTCGACGGCAGATACGCAGTATTTT.

V gene TRBV28 combines with J gene TRBJ2-7; 12 positions match TRBD2. From germline, CDR1 is MDHEN and CDR2 SYDVKM. The CDR3 totals 17 residues. The J segment lost 2 bases and the V segment lost 3 bases, leaving 8 bases of the junction unmatched. The CDR3 DNA sequence: TGTGCCAGCAGTTTCTACCTAGGACTAGCGGGAACCTACGAGCAGTACTTC. Translating gives CASSFYLGLAGTYEQYF.

The gene calls are TRBV19 and TRBJ2-2; TRBD1 aligns across 10 bases. The length of the CDR3 is 17 residues. Trimming removed 3 bases from V and 6 bases from J; junction bases left unmatched: 10. Per the germline V gene, CDR1 is LNHDA and CDR2 is SQIVND (reference sequence). CDR3 sequence (DNA): TGTGCCAGTAGTATTGGCGTGGGGACAGGGGAGGCCGGGGAGCTGTTTTTT. Amino acids: CASSIGVGTGEAGELFF.

The chain employs TRBV6-2 or TRBV6-3 and TRBJ2-1, with a possible D match to TRBD1 (6 bases). The V gene lost 0 bases and the J gene lost 3 bases, with 6 bases spanning the gap. Per the germline V gene, CDR1 is MNHEY and CDR2 is SVGEGT. The CDR3 consists of 14 residues. CDR3 in amino acids: CASSYSDSYNEQFF. CDR3 sequence (DNA): TGTGCCAGCAGTTACTCGGACAGCTACAATGAGCAGTTCTTC.

The V gene is TRBV3-1 (or the pseudogene TRBV3-2), the J gene TRBJ2-7; 14 bases agree with TRBD2. Germline CDR1 LGHDT, CDR2 YNNKEL (reference sequence). V dropped 4 bases and J dropped 2; count of bases not matched to a gene: 1. The CDR3 spans 15 residues. The CDR3 DNA is TGTGCCAGCAGCCCGGGACTAGCGGGAGCCTACGAGCAGTACTTC. Its protein is CASSPGLAGAYEQYF.

This chain connects TRBV11-2 to TRBJ1-1, with D perhaps TRBD1 (6 bases). The germline CDR1 and CDR2 sequences are SGHAT and FQNNGV. With 7 bases removed from V and 8 bases from J, the gap between germline ends came to 20 bases. The CDR3 is made up of 14 amino acids. The CDR3 sequence: CASIPNPGGPEAFF. The CDR3 DNA sequence: TGTGCCAGCATCCCGAACCCCGGGGGGCCCGAAGCTTTCTTT.